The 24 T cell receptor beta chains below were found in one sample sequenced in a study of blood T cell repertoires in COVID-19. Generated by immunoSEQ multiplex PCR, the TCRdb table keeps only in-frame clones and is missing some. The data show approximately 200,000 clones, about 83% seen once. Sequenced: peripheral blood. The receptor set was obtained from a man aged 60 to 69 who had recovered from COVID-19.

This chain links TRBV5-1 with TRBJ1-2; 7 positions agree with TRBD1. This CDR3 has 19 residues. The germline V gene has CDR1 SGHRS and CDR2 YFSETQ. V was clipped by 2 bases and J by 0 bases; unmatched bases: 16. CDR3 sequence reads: CASSFTFSGQPVTNYGYTF. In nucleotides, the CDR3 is TGCGCCAGCAGCTTTACGTTCTCGGGACAGCCTGTAACTAACTATGGCTACACCTTC.

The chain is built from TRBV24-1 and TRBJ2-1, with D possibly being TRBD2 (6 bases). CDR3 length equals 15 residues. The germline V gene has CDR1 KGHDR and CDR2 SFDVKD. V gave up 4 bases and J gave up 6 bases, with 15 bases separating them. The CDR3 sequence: CATSEVAAPSNEQFF. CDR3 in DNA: TGTGCCACCAGTGAGGTAGCGGCCCCATCCAATGAGCAGTTCTTC.

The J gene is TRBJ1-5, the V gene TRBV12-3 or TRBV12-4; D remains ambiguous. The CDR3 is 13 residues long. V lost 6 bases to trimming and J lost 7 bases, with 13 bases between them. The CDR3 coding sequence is TGTGCCAGCAGAGACACTGACGTGCAGCCCCAGCATTTT. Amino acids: CASRDTDVQPQHF.

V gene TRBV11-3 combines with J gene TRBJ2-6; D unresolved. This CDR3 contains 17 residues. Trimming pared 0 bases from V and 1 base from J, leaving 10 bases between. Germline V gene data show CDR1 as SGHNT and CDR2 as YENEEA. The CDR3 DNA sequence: TGTGCCAGCAGCTTAGATCAGACTTGGTCTGGGGCCAACGTCCTGACTTTC. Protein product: CASSLDQTWSGANVLTF. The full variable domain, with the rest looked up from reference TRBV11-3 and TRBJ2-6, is EAGVVQSPRYKIIEKKQPVAFWCNPISGHNTLYWYLQNLGQGPELLIRYENEEAVDDSQLPKDRFSAERLKGVDSTLKIQPAELGDSAVYLCASSLDQTWSGANVLTFGAGSRLTVL.

For the CDR3, the DNA is TGTGCCATCGGTAATGACAGGGGACATCCCAATGAGCAGTTCTTC. Its protein is CAIGNDRGHPNEQFF. The gene calls are TRBV10-3 and TRBJ2-1; 8 positions match TRBD1. V shed 8 bases and J 6 bases; nucleotides not matched to a gene: 12. Germline values: CDR1 ENHRY, CDR2 SYGVKD. The CDR3 length is 15 residues.

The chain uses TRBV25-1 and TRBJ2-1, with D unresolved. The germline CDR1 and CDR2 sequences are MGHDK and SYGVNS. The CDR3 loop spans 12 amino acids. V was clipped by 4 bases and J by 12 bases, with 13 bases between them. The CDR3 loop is CASSGPTQWQFF. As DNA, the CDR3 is TGTGCCAGCAGTGGTCCCACCCAGTGGCAGTTCTTC.

CDR3 loop: CASRTPGTSGPEQFF. Here the CDR3 DNA reads TGTGCAAGTCGCACTCCCGGGACTAGCGGTCCTGAGCAGTTCTTC. This chain connects TRBV12-2 to TRBJ2-1; the table's TRBD2 call for D was not verified on the DNA. TRBV12-2 is given as a pseudogene. This CDR3 has 15 amino acids.

The CDR3 region has the DNA TGTGCCAGCAGTTACTCGGCGGGAGGCCTGCCAGATACGCAGTATTTT. It translates to CASSYSAGGLPDTQYF. The V and J genes are TRBV6-2 or TRBV6-3 and TRBJ2-3, with 8 bases lining up with TRBD2. The V gene end was trimmed by 0 bases and the J gene end by 4 bases; junction bases not matched to a gene: 6. CDR1 is MNHEY, CDR2 SVGEGT, per germline. The CDR3 is 16 amino acids.

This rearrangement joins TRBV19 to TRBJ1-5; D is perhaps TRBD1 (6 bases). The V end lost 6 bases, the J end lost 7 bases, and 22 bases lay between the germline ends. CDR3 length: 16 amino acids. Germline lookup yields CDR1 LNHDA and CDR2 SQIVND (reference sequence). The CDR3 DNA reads TGTGCCAGTAGAACCGGGACAACAACTCTAGGACAGCCCCAGCATTTT. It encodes CASRTGTTTLGQPQHF. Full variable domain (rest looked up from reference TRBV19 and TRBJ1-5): DGGITQSPKYLFRKEGQNVTLSCEQNLNHDAMYWYRQDPGQGLRLIYYSQIVNDFQKGDIAEGYSVSREKKESFPLTVTSAQKNPTAFYLCASRTGTTTLGQPQHFGDGTRLSIL.

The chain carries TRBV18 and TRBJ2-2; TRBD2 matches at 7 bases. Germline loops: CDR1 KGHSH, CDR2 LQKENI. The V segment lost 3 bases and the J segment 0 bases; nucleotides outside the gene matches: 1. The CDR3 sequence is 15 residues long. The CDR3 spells CASSPSGPNTGELFF. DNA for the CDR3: TGTGCCAGCTCACCTAGCGGGCCGAACACCGGGGAGCTGTTTTTT. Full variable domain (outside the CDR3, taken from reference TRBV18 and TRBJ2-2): NAGVMQNPRHLVRRRGQEARLRCSPMKGHSHVYWYRQLPEEGLKFMVYLQKENIIDESGMPKERFSAEFPKEGPSILRIQQVVRGDSAAYFCASSPSGPNTGELFFGEGSRLTVL.

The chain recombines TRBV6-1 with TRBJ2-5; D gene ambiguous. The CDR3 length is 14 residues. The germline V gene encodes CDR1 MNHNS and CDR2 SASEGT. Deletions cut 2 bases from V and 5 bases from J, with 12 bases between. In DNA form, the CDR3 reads TGTGCCAGCAGTGAATCGTTCGGTACGGAGACCCAGTACTTC. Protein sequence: CASSESFGTETQYF.

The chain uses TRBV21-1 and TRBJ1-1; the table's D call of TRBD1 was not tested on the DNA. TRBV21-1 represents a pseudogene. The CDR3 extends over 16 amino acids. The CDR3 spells CASSKDRGKTNTEAFF. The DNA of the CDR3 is TGTGCCAGCAGCAAAGACAGGGGGAAAACGAACACTGAAGCTTTCTTT.

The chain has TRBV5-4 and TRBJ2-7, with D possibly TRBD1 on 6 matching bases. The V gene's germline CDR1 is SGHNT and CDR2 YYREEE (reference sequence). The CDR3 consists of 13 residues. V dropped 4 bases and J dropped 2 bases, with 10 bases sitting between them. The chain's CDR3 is CASSQTGPYEQYF. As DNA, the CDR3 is TGTGCCAGCAGCCAGACAGGACCCTACGAGCAGTACTTC.

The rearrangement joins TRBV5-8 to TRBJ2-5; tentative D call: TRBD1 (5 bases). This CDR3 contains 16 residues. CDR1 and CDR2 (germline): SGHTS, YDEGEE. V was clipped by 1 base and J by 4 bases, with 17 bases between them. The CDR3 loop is CASSLPTALLRETQYF. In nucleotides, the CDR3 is TGTGCCAGCAGCTTGCCGACAGCCTTATTGAGAGAGACCCAGTACTTC.

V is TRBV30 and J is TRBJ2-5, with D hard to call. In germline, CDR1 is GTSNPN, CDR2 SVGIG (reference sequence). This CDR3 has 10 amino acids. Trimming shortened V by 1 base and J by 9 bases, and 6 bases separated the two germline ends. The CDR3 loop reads CAWSAHPQYF. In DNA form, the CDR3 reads TGTGCCTGGAGTGCACACCCCCAGTACTTC.

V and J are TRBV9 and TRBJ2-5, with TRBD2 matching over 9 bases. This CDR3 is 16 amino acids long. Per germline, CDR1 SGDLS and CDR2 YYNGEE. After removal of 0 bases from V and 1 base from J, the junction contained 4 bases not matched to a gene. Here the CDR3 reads CASSVAASGVQETQYF. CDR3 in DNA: TGTGCCAGCAGCGTAGCGGCTAGCGGGGTCCAAGAGACCCAGTACTTC.

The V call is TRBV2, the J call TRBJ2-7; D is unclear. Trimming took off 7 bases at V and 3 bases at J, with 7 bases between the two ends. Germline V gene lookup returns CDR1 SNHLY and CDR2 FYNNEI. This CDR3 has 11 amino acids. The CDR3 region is CASNHNYEQYF. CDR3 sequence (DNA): TGTGCCAGCAACCACAACTACGAGCAGTACTTC.

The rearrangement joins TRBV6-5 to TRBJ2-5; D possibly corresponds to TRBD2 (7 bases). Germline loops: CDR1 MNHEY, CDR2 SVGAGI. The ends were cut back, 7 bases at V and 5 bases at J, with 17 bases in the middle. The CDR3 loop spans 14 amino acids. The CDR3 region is CASIQGGAAETQYF. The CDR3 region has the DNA TGTGCCAGCATCCAAGGGGGGGCCGCTGAGACCCAGTACTTC.

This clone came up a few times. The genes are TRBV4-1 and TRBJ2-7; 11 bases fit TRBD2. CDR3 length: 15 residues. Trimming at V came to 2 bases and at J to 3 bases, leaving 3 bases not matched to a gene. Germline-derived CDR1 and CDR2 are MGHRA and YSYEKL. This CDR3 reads CASSQLAGGHYEQYF. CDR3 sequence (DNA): TGCGCCAGCAGCCAATTAGCGGGGGGGCACTACGAGCAGTACTTC.

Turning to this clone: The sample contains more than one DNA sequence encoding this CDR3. The DNA for the CDR3 is TGTGCCAGCAGCTTAGGACAGGGGGTCGAGACCCAGTACTTC. Amino acid sequence: CASSLGQGVETQYF. The V and J genes are TRBV7-2 and TRBJ2-5, with 9 bases identical to TRBD1. Trimming removed 1 base from V and 5 bases from J; junction bases left unmatched: 2. The CDR3 loop spans 14 amino acids. Germline V gene data show CDR1 as SGHTA and CDR2 as FQGNSA.

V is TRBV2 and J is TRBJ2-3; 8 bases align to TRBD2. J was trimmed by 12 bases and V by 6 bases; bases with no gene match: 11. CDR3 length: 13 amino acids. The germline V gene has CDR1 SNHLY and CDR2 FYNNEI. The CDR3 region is CASSPGGLVPQYF. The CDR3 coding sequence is TGTGCCAGCAGCCCCGGGGGACTAGTTCCCCAGTATTTT.

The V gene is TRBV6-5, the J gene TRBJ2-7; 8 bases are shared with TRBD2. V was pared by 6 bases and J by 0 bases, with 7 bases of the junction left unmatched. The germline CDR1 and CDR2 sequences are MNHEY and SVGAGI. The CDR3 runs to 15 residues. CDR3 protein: CASRTPGTSSYEQYF. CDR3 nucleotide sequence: TGTGCCAGCAGGACCCCCGGGACTAGCTCCTACGAGCAGTACTTC.

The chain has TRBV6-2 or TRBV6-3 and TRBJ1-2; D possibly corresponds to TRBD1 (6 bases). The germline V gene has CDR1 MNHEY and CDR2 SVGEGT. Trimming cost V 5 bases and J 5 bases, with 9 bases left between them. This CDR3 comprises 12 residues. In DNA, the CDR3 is TGTGCCAGCAGTGAGGACAGTTATGGCTACACCTTC. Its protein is CASSEDSYGYTF.

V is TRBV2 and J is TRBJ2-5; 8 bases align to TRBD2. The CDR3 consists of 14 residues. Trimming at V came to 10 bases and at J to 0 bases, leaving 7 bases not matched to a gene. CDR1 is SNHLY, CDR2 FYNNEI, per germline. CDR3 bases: TGTGCCATAGGAGCGGGGGAAAACCAAGAGACCCAGTACTTC. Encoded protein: CAIGAGENQETQYF.